The source of this T cell receptor (beta chain) is a study of blood T cells in healthy people across ages. As regards this clonotype: The antigen is not known.

Study-wide results and caveats: PBMCs went unsorted, and a conclusive naive versus antigen-experienced comparison was therefore prevented.

It was with a sample-barcoded 5' primer and a J-beta primer mix that a second PCR of about 6 to 12 cycles was run. Each cDNA was tagged by a template-switch adaptor containing 12 random nucleotides. TCRdb called the 5' RACE reads again in MiXCR, with one record for every CDR3 protein. The table lists some 800,000 distinct CDR3 sequences, 20% to 25% of them singletons, with under 4.5% in the top ten. The same data also contributed to another study, on T cells of mothers and their children. That report notes: Researchers report slightly higher, though non-significant, overlap in related mother-child pairs than in unrelated pairs.

This clonotype originated in a boy between 10 and 17 years old in good health. Sequencing was performed on blood.

CDR3 DNA sequence: TGCAGTGCTAGAGATCCCGACAGACCTAATGAAAAACTGTTTTTT. Amino acid sequence: CSARDPDRPNEKLFF. The chain combines TRBV20-1 with TRBJ1-4; TRBD1 is a possible D gene (5 bases). In germline, CDR1 is DFQATT, CDR2 SNEGSKA (reference sequence). The CDR3 consists of 15 residues. V gave up 0 bases and J gave up 3 bases, with 11 bases separating them.